These 18 T cell receptor beta chains were sequenced from one sample in a study of blood T cell repertoires in COVID-19. The repertoire was sequenced with immunoSEQ multiplex PCR; TCRdb's copy has only in-frame clones and lacks some. This table holds 150,000 to 200,000 clones, roughly 76% found once. The sequenced material came from peripheral blood. The receptors were sampled from a woman older than 75 with COVID-19, enrolled during active disease.

The chain has TRBV29-1 and TRBJ1-2; no reliable D call. From germline, CDR1 is SQVTM and CDR2 ANQGSEA. CDR3 length: 11 residues. Trimming removed 4 bases from V and 4 bases from J, with 7 bases in between. CDR3 loop: CSVGSGYGYTF. The DNA for the CDR3 is TGCAGCGTTGGGTCGGGCTATGGCTACACCTTC.

The chain has TRBV7-9 and TRBJ2-7; perhaps TRBD2 as D (6 bases). Germline V gene data show CDR1 as SEHNR and CDR2 as FQNEAQ (reference sequence). The CDR3 covers 12 residues. Trimming shortened V by 7 bases and J by 5 bases, and 12 bases separated the two germline ends. The CDR3 sequence: CASKSGGDEQYF. The CDR3 DNA sequence: TGTGCCAGCAAATCCGGAGGGGACGAGCAGTACTTC.

The V and J genes are TRBV11-2 and TRBJ1-6; D call uncertain. Trimming shortened V by 2 bases and J by 0 bases, and 14 bases separated the two germline ends. Germline lookup yields CDR1 SGHAT and CDR2 FQNNGV. This CDR3 contains 18 residues. CDR3 nucleotides: TGTGCCAGCAGCTTATACCCCGGCTCTAGCTCCTATAATTCACCCCTCCACTTT. Its protein is CASSLYPGSSSYNSPLHF.

This chain uses TRBV7-2 with TRBJ2-5; 8 bases align to TRBD1. This CDR3 spans 16 amino acids. The V and J ends lost 5 bases and 2 bases, in that order; junction bases with no gene match: 10. Germline loops: CDR1 SGHTA, CDR2 FQGNSA. The CDR3 DNA sequence: TGTGCCAGCAGCGAGAGGACAGGGTCCCGTCAAGAGACCCAGTACTTC. It specifies CASSERTGSRQETQYF. Filled out from reference TRBV7-2 and TRBJ2-5, the complete variable domain reads GAGVSQSPSNKVTEKGKDVELRCDPISGHTALYWYRQSLGQGLEFLIYFQGNSAPDKSGLPSDRFSAERTGGSVSTLTIQRTQQEDSAVYLCASSERTGSRQETQYFGPGTRLLVL.

The V and J genes are TRBV5-4 and TRBJ2-1, with TRBD1 as a possible D gene (6 bases). Germline CDR1 SGHNT, CDR2 YYREEE (reference sequence). The CDR3 consists of 15 residues. Trimming left V 0 bases short and J 4 bases short, with 11 bases between. CDR3 region: CASSLGRGGYNEQFF. The CDR3 coding sequence is TGTGCCAGCAGCTTGGGCAGGGGCGGTTACAATGAGCAGTTCTTC.

This clone came up once. The V and J genes are TRBV9 and TRBJ2-2; 11 bases match TRBD2. This CDR3 is 16 amino acids long. J gave up 6 bases and V 4 bases, and 8 bases lay outside the gene matches. Germline V lookup: CDR1 SGDLS, CDR2 YYNGEE. The CDR3 nucleotides read TGTGCCAGCAGCCCTCGACAGGGACTAGCGGCCGGGGAGCTGTTTTTT. Its protein is CASSPRQGLAAGELFF.

The chain is built from TRBV7-9 and TRBJ1-1; D is unresolved. This CDR3 is built from 11 residues. CDR1 and CDR2 (germline): SEHNR, FQNEAQ (reference sequence). Trimming shortened V by 6 bases and J by 6 bases, and 8 bases separated the two germline ends. The CDR3 is CASSYGAEAFF. The CDR3 coding sequence is TGTGCCAGCAGTTACGGGGCTGAAGCTTTCTTT.

V is TRBV7-8 and J is TRBJ1-1; TRBD1 aligns across 7 bases. With V trimmed by 1 base and J by 3 bases, 5 bases remained unmatched. Germline assignment: CDR1 SGHVS and CDR2 FQNEAQ. The CDR3 has 15 amino acids. This chain's CDR3 is CASSLDQGGHTEAFF. DNA for the CDR3: TGTGCCAGCAGCTTAGACCAGGGGGGTCACACTGAAGCTTTCTTT.

The CDR3, as DNA: TGTGCCAGCAGCTTAGCTGCACCGGGAGTCAATCAGCCCCAGCATTTT. It codes for CASSLAAPGVNQPQHF. The chain recombines TRBV7-2 with TRBJ1-5; no clear D gene. The germline V gene encodes CDR1 SGHTA and CDR2 FQGNSA. Between the trimmed V and J ends, which lost 0 bases and 3 bases, there was a span of 12 bases. The CDR3 covers 16 residues.

This chain uses TRBV5-5 with TRBJ2-5, with D tentatively TRBD2 (5 bases). CDR3 length: 16 amino acids. From germline, CDR1 is SGHKS and CDR2 YYEKEE (reference sequence). V dropped 1 base and J dropped 1 base, with 14 bases sitting between them. CDR3 protein: CASSLYEGFPQETQYF. Here the CDR3 DNA reads TGTGCCAGCAGCTTGTATGAGGGATTCCCCCAAGAGACCCAGTACTTC.

The V call is TRBV28, the J call TRBJ1-1; 11 bases fit TRBD1. The CDR3 spans 16 residues. The germline CDR1 and CDR2 sequences are MDHEN and SYDVKM. J was trimmed by 5 bases and V by 3 bases; bases with no gene match: 8. The CDR3, as DNA: TGTGCCAGCAGTTTTCCGGACAGGGGGCGAGGTACTGAAGCTTTCTTT. It specifies CASSFPDRGRGTEAFF.

V and J are TRBV6-2 or TRBV6-3 and TRBJ2-5; 9 nucleotides line up with TRBD2. The ends lost 5 bases at V and 4 bases at J; junction bases unmatched: 8. CDR3 size: 15 residues. Germline-derived CDR1 and CDR2 are MNHEY and SVGEGT. The CDR3, as DNA: TGTGCCAGCAGTCCAATTGTAGCGGGGGTAGAGACCCAGTACTTC. It translates to CASSPIVAGVETQYF.

The chain combines TRBV5-5 with TRBJ1-1; TRBD1 agrees at 8 bases. V shed 4 bases, J shed 5 bases, and the junction held 7 bases outside the gene matches. This CDR3 has 14 amino acids. Looked up from germline, CDR1 is SGHKS and CDR2 is YYEKEE (reference sequence). The CDR3 is CASSDTGGPTEAFF. CDR3 DNA sequence: TGTGCCAGCAGCGATACAGGGGGACCGACTGAAGCTTTCTTT.

The J gene is TRBJ2-7, the V gene TRBV29-1; 9 bases are a match to TRBD1. The V and J ends lost 4 bases and 9 bases, in that order; junction bases with no gene match: 10. This CDR3 is built from 13 residues. Looked up from germline, CDR1 is SQVTM and CDR2 is ANQGSEA. The CDR3: CSVAGTGFNGQYF. DNA of the CDR3: TGCAGCGTTGCGGGGACAGGGTTTAATGGGCAGTACTTC.

The gene calls are TRBV6-4 and TRBJ1-1; a possible D gene is TRBD1 (6 bases). CDR3 length: 14 amino acids. The ends were cut back, 5 bases at V and 3 bases at J, with 13 bases in the middle. CDR1 and CDR2 from the germline V gene are MRHNA and SNTAGT. CDR3 DNA: TGTGCCAGCAGTCAGACTTACAGGGACACTGAAGCTTTCTTT. Protein product: CASSQTYRDTEAFF.

This sequence joins TRBV2 and TRBJ1-4, with unresolved D. The germline gives CDR1 SNHLY, CDR2 FYNNEI. Trimming removed 7 bases from V and 1 base from J, with 10 bases in between. There are 14 residues in the CDR3. CDR3 loop: CASTFYGTNEKLFF. DNA of the CDR3: TGTGCCAGCACTTTCTACGGAACTAATGAAAAACTGTTTTTT.

The V gene is TRBV30, the J gene TRBJ1-2, with 8 positions matching TRBD1. V lost 4 bases, J lost 2 bases, and 3 bases stayed unmatched. The CDR3 spans 13 residues. Germline CDR1 GTSNPN, CDR2 SVGIG (reference sequence). CDR3 sequence: CAWNQGANYGYTF. In nucleotides, the CDR3 is TGTGCCTGGAACCAGGGGGCAAACTATGGCTACACCTTC. Full variable domain (rest looked up from reference TRBV30 and TRBJ1-2): SQTIHQWPATLVQPVGSPLSLECTVEGTSNPNLYWYRQAAGRGLQLLFYSVGIGQISSEVPQNLSASRPQDRQFILSSKKLLLSDSGFYLCAWNQGANYGYTFGSGTRLTVV.

CDR3 bases: TGCGCCAGCAGTGCTCCCGGGACAGGGGTCGGAAGCAATCAGCCCCAGCATTTT. Amino acids: CASSAPGTGVGSNQPQHF. The J gene is TRBJ1-5, the V gene TRBV10-1; 10 bases map to TRBD1. This CDR3 has 18 residues. From germline, CDR1 is WNHNN and CDR2 SYGVQD (reference sequence). The junction had 10 bases not matched to a gene; V was cut back by 4 bases and J by 1 base.